This TCR beta chain was sequenced in a study of PD-1 blockade in classical Hodgkin lymphoma. Broader study findings: Any patient who commenced nivolumab under 1 year after ASCT was excluded. Baseline TCR diversity was reportedly lower in newly diagnosed patients than in healthy donors. It was reported as lower still in relapsed/refractory patients. Patients newly diagnosed and complete responders had comparable baseline diversity.

In regard to this clone: What it recognizes is unknown.

This CDR3 is 16 amino acids long. Germline CDR1 reads SNHLY; CDR2 reads FYNNEI. V gave up 5 bases and J gave up 3 bases; unmatched junction bases: 9. Clones were sequenced by immunoSEQ multiplex PCR, and TCRdb holds only the in-frame ones, with some missing. The table includes tens of thousands of clones, around 74% detected once. Time point of the sample: cycle 4 day 1 (C4D1), after less than 7 weeks of nivolumab. Relapses following autologous stem cell transplantation were seen in all patients, with brentuximab vedotin exposure varying. The chain uses TRBV2 and TRBJ2-1; TRBD2 agrees at 8 bases. The sample was peripheral blood mononuclear cells (PBMCs), taken before the fourth cycle of nivolumab. The origin of this receptor is a human donor with classical Hodgkin lymphoma. The CDR3: CASSIPSGFDYNEQFF. DNA for the CDR3: TGTGCCAGCAGTATACCTAGCGGGTTCGACTACAATGAGCAGTTCTTC. Filled out from reference TRBV2 and TRBJ2-1, the complete variable domain reads EPEVTQTPSHQVTQMGQEVILRCVPISNHLYFYWYRQILGQKVEFLVSFYNNEISEKSEIFDDQFSVERPDGSNFTLKIRSTKLEDSAMYFCASSIPSGFDYNEQFFGPGTRLTVL.